This T cell receptor beta chain was identified in a study of cytomegalovirus exposure and HLA in healthy donors. Study outcomes and limitations: Earlier results showed most TCR beta V segments being productive about 87% or about 30% of the time. Being indistinguishable, some V segments were excluded, TRBV6-2 and TRBV6-3 among them.

About this clone: Its antigen is currently unknown. Mismatch with germline at one junction end may stem from a read error.

Germline CDR1 is MNHEY and CDR2 is SMNVEV (reference sequence). The CDR3 is made up of 15 amino acids. Primers included in the PCR were 60 Vbeta and 13 Jbeta primers. Sequencing used immunoSEQ multiplex PCR; TCRdb keeps in-frame clones, though not all of them. The table has around 90,000 clones, 86% seen once; the top ten hold around a tenth. The sequence derives from a man younger than 45 in good health and CMV-seropositive. The chain employs TRBV27 and TRBJ2-2; perhaps TRBD2 as D (6 bases). Specimen: PBMCs. In DNA, the CDR3 is TGTGCCAGCAGTCCCAGCGGAGTGTGGACCGGGGGGCTGTTTTTT. It is translated as CASSPSGVWTGGLFF.